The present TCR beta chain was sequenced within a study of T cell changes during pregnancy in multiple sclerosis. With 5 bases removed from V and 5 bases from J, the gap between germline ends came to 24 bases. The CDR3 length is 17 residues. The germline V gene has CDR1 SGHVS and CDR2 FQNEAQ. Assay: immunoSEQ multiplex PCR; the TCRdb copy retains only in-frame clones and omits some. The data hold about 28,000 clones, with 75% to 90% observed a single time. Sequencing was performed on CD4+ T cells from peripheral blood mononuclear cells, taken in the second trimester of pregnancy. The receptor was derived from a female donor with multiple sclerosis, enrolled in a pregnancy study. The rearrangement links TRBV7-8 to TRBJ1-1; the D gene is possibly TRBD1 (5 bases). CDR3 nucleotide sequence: TGTGCCAGCAGCGCACGGTGGGTGTTGGGGCGGGGGACTGAAGCTTTCTTT. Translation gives CASSARWVLGRGTEAFF.